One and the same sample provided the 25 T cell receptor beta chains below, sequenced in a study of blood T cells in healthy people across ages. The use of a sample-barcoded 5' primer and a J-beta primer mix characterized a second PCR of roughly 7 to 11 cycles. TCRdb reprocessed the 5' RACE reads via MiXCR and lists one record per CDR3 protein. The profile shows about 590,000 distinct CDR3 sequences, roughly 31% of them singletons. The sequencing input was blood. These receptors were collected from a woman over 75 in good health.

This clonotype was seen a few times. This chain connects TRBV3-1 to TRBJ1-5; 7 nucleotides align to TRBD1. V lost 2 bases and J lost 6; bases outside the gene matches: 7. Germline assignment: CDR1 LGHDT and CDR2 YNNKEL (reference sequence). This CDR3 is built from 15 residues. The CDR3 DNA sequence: TGTGCCAGCAGCCAACAGCCAACAGGGGTTCAGCCCCAGCATTTT. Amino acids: CASSQQPTGVQPQHF. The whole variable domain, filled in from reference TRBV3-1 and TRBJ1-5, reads DTAVSQTPKYLVTQMGNDKSIKCEQNLGHDTMYWYKQDSKKFLKIMFSYNNKELIINETVPNRFSPKSPDKAHLNLHINSLELGDSAVYFCASSQQPTGVQPQHFGDGTRLSIL.

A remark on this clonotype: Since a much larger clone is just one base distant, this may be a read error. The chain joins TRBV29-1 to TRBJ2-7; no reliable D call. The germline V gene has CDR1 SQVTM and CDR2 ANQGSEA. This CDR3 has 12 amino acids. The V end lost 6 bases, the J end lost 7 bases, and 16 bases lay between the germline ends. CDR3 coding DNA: TGCAGCGTAACTAAAACCGGGCATGAGCAGTACTTC. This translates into CSVTKTGHEQYF.

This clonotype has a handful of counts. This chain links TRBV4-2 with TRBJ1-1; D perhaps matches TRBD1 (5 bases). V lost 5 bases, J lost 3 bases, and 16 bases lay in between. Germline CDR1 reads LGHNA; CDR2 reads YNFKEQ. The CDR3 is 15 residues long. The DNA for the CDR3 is TGTGCCAGCAGCGTCAGTGGTCAGGGTGACACTGAAGCTTTCTTT. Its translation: CASSVSGQGDTEAFF.

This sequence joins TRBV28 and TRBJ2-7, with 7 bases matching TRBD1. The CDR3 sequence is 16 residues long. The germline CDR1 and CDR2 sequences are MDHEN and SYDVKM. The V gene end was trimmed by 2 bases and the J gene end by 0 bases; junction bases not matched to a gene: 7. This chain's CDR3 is CASSLKTGTSSYEQYF. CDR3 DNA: TGTGCCAGCAGTTTAAAGACAGGGACGAGCTCCTACGAGCAGTACTTC. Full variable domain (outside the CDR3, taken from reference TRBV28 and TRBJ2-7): DVKVTQSSRYLVKRTGEKVFLECVQDMDHENMFWYRQDPGLGLRLIYFSYDVKMKEKGDIPEGYSVSREKKERFSLILESASTNQTSMYLCASSLKTGTSSYEQYFGPGTRLTVT.

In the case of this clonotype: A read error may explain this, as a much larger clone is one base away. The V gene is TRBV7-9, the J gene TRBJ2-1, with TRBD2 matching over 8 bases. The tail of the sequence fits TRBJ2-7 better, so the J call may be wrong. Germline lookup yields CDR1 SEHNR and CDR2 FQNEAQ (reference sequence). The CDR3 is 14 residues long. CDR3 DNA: TGTGCCAGCAAGCGGGGGCGTAACTACAATGAGCAGTACTTC. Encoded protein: CASKRGRNYNEQYF.

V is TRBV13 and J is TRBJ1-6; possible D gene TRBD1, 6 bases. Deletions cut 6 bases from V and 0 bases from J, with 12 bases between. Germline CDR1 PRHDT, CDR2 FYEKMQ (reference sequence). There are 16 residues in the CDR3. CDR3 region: CASSFDRSSYNSPLHF. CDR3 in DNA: TGTGCCAGCAGTTTCGACAGGAGCTCCTATAATTCACCCCTCCACTTT. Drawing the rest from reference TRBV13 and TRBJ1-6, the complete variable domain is AAGVIQSPRHLIKEKRETATLKCYPIPRHDTVYWYQQGPGQDPQFLISFYEKMQSDKGSIPDRFSAQQFSDYHSELNMSSLELGDSALYFCASSFDRSSYNSPLHFGNGTRLTVT.

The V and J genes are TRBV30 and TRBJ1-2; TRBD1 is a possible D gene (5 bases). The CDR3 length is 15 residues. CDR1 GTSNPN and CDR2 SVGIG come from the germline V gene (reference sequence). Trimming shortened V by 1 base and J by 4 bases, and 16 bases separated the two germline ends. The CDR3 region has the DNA TGTGCCTGGAGTGACACCCCCCGGGGGGGCTATGGCTACACCTTC. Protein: CAWSDTPRGGYGYTF.

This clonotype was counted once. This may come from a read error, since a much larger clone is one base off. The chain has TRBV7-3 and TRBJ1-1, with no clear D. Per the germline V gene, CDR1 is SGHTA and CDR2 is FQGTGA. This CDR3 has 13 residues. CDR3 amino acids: CANSRPGGTEAFF. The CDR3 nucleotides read TGTGCCAACAGCCGCCCGGGAGGCACTGAAGCTTTCTTT.

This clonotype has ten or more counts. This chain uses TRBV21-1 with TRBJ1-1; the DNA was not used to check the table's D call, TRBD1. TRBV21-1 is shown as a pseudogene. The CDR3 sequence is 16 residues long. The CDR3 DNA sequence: TGTGCCAGCAGCAACACAAGGGGGCTTCGGAACACTGAAGCTTTCTTT. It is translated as CASSNTRGLRNTEAFF.

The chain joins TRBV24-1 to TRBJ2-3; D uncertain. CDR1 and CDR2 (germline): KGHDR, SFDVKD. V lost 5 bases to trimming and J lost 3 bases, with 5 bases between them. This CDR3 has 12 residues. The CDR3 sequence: CATSAITDTQYF. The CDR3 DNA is TGTGCCACCAGTGCAATTACAGATACGCAGTATTTT.

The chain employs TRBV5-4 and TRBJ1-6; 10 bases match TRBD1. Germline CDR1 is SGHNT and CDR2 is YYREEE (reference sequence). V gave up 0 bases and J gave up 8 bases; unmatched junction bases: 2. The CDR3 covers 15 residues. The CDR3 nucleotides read TGTGCCAGCAGCTTGGAGGGACAGGGGTATTCACCCCTCCACTTT. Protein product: CASSLEGQGYSPLHF.

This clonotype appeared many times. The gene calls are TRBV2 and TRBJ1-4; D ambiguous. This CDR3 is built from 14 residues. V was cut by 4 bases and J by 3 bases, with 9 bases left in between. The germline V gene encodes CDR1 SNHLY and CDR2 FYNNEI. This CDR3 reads CASSVIRSNEKLFF. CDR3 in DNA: TGTGCCAGCAGTGTGATCCGGTCTAATGAAAAACTGTTTTTT.

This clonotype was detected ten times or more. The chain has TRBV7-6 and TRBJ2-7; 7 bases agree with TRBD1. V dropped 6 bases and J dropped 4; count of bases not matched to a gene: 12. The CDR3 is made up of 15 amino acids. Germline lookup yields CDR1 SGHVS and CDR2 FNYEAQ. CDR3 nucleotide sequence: TGTGCCAGCAGTCTAGGGTGGGACAGAACTTACGAGCAGTACTTC. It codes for CASSLGWDRTYEQYF.

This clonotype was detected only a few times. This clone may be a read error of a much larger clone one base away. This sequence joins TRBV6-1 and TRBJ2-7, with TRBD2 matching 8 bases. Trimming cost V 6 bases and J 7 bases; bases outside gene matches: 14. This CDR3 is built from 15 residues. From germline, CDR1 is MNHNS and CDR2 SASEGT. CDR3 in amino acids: CASRGPTGGVNEQYF. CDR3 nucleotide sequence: TGTGCCAGCAGGGGCCCGACGGGGGGGGTCAATGAGCAGTACTTC.

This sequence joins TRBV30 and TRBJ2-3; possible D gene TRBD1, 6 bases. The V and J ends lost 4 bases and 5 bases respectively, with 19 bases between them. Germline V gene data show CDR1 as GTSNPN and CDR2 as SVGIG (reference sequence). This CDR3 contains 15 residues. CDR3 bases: TGTGCCTGGACCAGCAGGGGCAGGCCCATAGATACGCAGTATTTT. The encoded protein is CAWTSRGRPIDTQYF. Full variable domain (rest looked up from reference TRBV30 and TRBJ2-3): SQTIHQWPATLVQPVGSPLSLECTVEGTSNPNLYWYRQAAGRGLQLLFYSVGIGQISSEVPQNLSASRPQDRQFILSSKKLLLSDSGFYLCAWTSRGRPIDTQYFGPGTRLTVL.

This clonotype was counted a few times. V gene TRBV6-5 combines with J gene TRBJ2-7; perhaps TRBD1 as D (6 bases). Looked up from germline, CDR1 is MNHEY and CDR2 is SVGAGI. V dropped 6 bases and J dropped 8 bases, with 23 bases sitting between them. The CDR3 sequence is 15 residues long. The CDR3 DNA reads TGTGCCAGCAGACCCTCGGCAAGGGGGATTTCGCAGCAGTACTTC. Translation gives CASRPSARGISQQYF.

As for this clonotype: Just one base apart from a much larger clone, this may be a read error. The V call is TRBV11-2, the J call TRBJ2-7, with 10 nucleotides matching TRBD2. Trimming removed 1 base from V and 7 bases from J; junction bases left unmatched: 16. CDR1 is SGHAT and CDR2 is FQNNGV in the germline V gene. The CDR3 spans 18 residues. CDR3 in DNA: TGTGCCAGCAGCTTAGTAGGTAGGCTAGCGGGGGAAGTCAATGAGCAGTACTTC. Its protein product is CASSLVGRLAGEVNEQYF.

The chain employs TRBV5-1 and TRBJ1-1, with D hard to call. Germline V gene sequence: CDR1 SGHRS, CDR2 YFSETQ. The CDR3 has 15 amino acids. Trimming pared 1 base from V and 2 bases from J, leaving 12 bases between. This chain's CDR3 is CASSLRTAVNTEAFF. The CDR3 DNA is TGCGCCAGCAGCTTGAGAACGGCAGTTAACACTGAAGCTTTCTTT. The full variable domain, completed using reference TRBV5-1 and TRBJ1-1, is KAGVTQTPRYLIKTRGQQVTLSCSPISGHRSVSWYQQTPGQGLQFLFEYFSETQRNKGNFPGRFSGRQFSNSRSEMNVSTLELGDSALYLCASSLRTAVNTEAFFGQGTRLTVV.

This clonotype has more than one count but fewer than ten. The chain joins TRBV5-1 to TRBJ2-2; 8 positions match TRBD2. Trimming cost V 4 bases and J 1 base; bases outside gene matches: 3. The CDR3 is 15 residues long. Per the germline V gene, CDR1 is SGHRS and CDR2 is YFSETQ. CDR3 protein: CASSGTRGNTGELFF. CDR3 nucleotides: TGCGCCAGCAGCGGGACTAGGGGGAACACCGGGGAGCTGTTTTTT. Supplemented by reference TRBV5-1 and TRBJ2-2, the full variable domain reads KAGVTQTPRYLIKTRGQQVTLSCSPISGHRSVSWYQQTPGQGLQFLFEYFSETQRNKGNFPGRFSGRQFSNSRSEMNVSTLELGDSALYLCASSGTRGNTGELFFGEGSRLTVL.

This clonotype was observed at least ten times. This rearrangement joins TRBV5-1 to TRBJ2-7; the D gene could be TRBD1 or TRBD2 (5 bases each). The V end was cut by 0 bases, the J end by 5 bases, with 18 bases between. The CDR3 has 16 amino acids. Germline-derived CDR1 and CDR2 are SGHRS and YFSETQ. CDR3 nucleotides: TGCGCCAGCAGCTTGGTGGGGGATCCTCTTGTCGACGAGCAGTACTTC. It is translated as CASSLVGDPLVDEQYF.

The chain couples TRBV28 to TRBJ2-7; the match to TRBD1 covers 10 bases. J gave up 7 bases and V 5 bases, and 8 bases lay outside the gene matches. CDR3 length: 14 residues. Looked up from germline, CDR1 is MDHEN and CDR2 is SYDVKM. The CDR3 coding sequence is TGTGCCAGCAGTATGGGACAGGGGTTCAATGAGCAGTACTTC. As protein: CASSMGQGFNEQYF.

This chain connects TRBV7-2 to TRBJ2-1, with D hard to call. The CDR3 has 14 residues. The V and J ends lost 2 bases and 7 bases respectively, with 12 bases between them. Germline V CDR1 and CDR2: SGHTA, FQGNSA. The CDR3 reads CASSLSGYSNEQFF. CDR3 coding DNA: TGTGCCAGCAGCTTATCTGGATATAGTAATGAGCAGTTCTTC.

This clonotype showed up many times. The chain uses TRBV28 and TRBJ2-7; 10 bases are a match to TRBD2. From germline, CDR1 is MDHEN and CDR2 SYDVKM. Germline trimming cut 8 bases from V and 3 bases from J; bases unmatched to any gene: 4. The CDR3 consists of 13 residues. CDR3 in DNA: TGTGCCAGCCGCCCTAGCGGGGGCTACGAGCAGTACTTC. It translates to CASRPSGGYEQYF.

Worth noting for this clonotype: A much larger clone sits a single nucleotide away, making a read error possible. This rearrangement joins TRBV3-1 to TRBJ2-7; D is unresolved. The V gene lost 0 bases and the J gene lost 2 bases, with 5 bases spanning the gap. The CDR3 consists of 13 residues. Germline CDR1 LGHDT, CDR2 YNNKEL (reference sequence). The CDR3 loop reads CASSQDPTYEQYF. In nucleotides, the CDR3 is TGTGCCAGCAGCCAAGATCCCACCTACGAGCAGTACTTC.

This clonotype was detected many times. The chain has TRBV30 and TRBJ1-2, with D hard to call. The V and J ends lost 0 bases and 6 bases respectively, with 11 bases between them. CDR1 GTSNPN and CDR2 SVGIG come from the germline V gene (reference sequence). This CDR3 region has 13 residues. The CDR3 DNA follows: TGTGCCTGGAGTGTCCGGGTGGCGGATGGCTACACCTTC. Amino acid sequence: CAWSVRVADGYTF.